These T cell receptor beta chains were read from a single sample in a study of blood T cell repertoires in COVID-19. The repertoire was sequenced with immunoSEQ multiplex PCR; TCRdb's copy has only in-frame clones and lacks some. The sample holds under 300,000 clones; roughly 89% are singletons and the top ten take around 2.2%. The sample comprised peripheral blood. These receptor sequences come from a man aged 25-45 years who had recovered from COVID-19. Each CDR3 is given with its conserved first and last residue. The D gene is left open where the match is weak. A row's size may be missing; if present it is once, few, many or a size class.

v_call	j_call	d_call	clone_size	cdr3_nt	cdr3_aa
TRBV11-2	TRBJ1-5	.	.	TGTGCCAGCAGCTCAGGCAATCAGCCCCAGCATTTT	CASSSGNQPQHF
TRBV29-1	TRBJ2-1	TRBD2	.	TGCAGCGTTGGGACTAGCGGGGGGAATGAGCAGTTCTTC	CSVGTSGGNEQFF
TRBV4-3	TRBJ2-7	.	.	TGCGCCAGCAGCCAAGAGCAGGGTAGGAGCTACGAGCAGTACTTC	CASSQEQGRSYEQYF
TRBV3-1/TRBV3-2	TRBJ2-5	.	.	TGTGCCAGCAGCCAAGCCCGATCTTCAGGGGAAGAGACCCAGTACTTC	CASSQARSSGEETQYF
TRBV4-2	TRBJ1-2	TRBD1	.	TGTGCCAGCAGCCAACCCCGTCCGGAGACAGGGGGCGACTATGGCTACACCTTC	CASSQPRPETGGDYGYTF
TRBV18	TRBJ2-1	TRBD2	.	TGTGCCAGCTCAGGAACTAGCGGGGGGGTCTCCTACAATGAGCAGTTCTTC	CASSGTSGGVSYNEQFF
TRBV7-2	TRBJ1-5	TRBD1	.	TGTGCCAGCAGCTTAGCTGGGGACAGGCCCCAGCATTTT	CASSLAGDRPQHF
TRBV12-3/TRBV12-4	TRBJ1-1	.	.	TGTGCCAGCAGTCCTGGGACAGAAGCTTTCTTT	CASSPGTEAFF
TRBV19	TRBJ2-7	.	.	TGTGCCAGTAGTCAGGCGAGGGTCTACGAGCAGTACTTC	CASSQARVYEQYF
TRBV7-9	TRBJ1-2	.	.	TGTGCCAGCAGCGATACGATCCCGACAGGTTCTAACTATGGCTACACCTTC	CASSDTIPTGSNYGYTF
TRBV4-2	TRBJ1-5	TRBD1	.	TGTGCCAGCAGCCTGACCCGGGACAGGAATCAGCCCCAGCATTTT	CASSLTRDRNQPQHF
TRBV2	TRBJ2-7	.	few	TGTGCCAGCAGTGCCGGTGGCGAGCAGTACTTC	CASSAGGEQYF
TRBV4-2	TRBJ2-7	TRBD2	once	TGTGCCAGCAGCCTACCGGGGAGGACTAGCGGGTACGAGCAGTACTTC	CASSLPGRTSGYEQYF
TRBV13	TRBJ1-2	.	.	TGTGCCAGCAGCCCGGAGGCGGGGGGGGCGCGTGGCTATGGCTACACCTTC	CASSPEAGGARGYGYTF
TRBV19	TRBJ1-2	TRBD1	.	TGTGCCAGTATCTTCGGACAGGGAAGTTATGGCTACACCTTC	CASIFGQGSYGYTF
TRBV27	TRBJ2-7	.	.	TGTGCCAGCAGTTTAAGGAGCGAGCAGTACTTC	CASSLRSEQYF
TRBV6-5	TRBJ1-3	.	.	TGTGCCAGCAGTTACTCGGGAGTTGGAAACACCATATATTTT	CASSYSGVGNTIYF
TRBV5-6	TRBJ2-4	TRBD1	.	TGTGCCAGCAGCTTGGGGGACAGGTGGGGCATTCAGTACTTC	CASSLGDRWGIQYF
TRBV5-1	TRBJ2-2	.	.	TGCGCCAGCAGCTCCAGACAGACCGGGAACACCGGGGAGCTGTTTTTT	CASSSRQTGNTGELFF
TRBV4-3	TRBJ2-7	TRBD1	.	TGCGCCAGCACCTTTACAACAGGGGAAGGCTACGAGCAGTACTTC	CASTFTTGEGYEQYF
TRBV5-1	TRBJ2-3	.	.	TGCGCCAGCAGCTTCACCGGGACAAGAAGCACAGATACGCAGTATTTT	CASSFTGTRSTDTQYF
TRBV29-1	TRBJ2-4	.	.	TGCAGCGTTGAAGAGGCAGGGGAAGGCATTCAGTACTTC	CSVEEAGEGIQYF